The 10 T cell receptor beta chains given below trace back to one sample, sequenced in a study of shared clonotypes between healthy human individuals. It was CD45RO-negative cells, positively selected for CCR7, that made up naive CD8 cells, with terminally differentiated effector memory CD45RA+ cells excluded. Data came from immunoSEQ multiplex PCR; TCRdb stores just in-frame clones and leaves some out. The sample consists of about 580,000 clones, 95% to 98% of them appearing once. The sample taken for sequencing was naive CD8+ T cells sorted from blood. Receptor source: a man younger than 40 in good health.

V usage is TRBV10-1 and J usage is TRBJ1-2, with a weak D call TRBD1 (6 bases). The CDR3 totals 14 residues. Germline V gene data show CDR1 as WNHNN and CDR2 as SYGVQD (reference sequence). V lost 6 bases and J lost 4, with 15 bases in between. Written as DNA, the CDR3 is TGCGCCAGCAGCCCAGGGGCCTATGGCTATGGCTACACCTTC. It translates to CASSPGAYGYGYTF.

The rearrangement joins TRBV27 to TRBJ2-2; TRBD2 matches 11 bases. Losses at the gene ends were 8 bases for V and 2 bases for J; bases not matched to a gene: 4. This CDR3 is 15 amino acids long. Looked up from germline, CDR1 is MNHEY and CDR2 is SMNVEV (reference sequence). CDR3 in amino acids: CASLGTSGNTGELFF. The CDR3 DNA reads as TGTGCCAGCCTAGGGACTAGCGGTAACACCGGGGAGCTGTTTTTT.

The chain is built from TRBV4-1 and TRBJ2-1; TRBD1 might be the D (5 bases). The germline V and J ends were trimmed by 1 base and 3 bases, with 7 bases remaining between them. Looked up from germline, CDR1 is MGHRA and CDR2 is YSYEKL. This CDR3 is built from 14 residues. The DNA of the CDR3 is TGCGCCAGCAGCCAAGGGGGCGACTACAATGAGCAGTTCTTC. The encoded protein is CASSQGGDYNEQFF.

The V gene is TRBV5-4, the J gene TRBJ2-7; either TRBD1 or TRBD2 may fit D (5 bases each). The CDR3 length is 15 residues. V lost 3 bases and J 3 bases, leaving 16 bases between the germline ends. Germline assignment: CDR1 SGHNT and CDR2 YYREEE (reference sequence). CDR3 residues: CASSWDGVWSYEQYF. CDR3 nucleotides: TGTGCCAGCAGCTGGGACGGCGTTTGGAGCTACGAGCAGTACTTC.

The chain recombines TRBV29-1 with TRBJ2-7; 9 nucleotides line up with TRBD1. CDR1 is SQVTM and CDR2 is ANQGSEA in the germline V gene. There are 14 residues in the CDR3. With 7 bases clipped from V and 3 bases from J, the junction kept 10 bases outside the gene matches. CDR3 in DNA: TGCAGCGCGCGTGAAGGGACAGGGCTCTACGAGCAGTACTTC. It codes for CSAREGTGLYEQYF.

This clone was detected once. This chain joins TRBV29-1 and TRBJ1-1, with D uncertain. Trimming took 3 bases from V and 1 from J, leaving 9 bases between them. The V gene's germline CDR1 is SQVTM and CDR2 ANQGSEA. This CDR3 is 13 amino acids long. This CDR3 reads CSVESASNTEAFF. CDR3 in DNA: TGCAGCGTTGAGTCTGCGTCGAACACTGAAGCTTTCTTT.

The rearrangement links TRBV9 to TRBJ2-7; D is unclear. The CDR3 is 17 amino acids. Trimming pared 4 bases from V and 2 bases from J, leaving 22 bases between. CDR1 is SGDLS, CDR2 YYNGEE, per germline. The CDR3 nucleotides read TGTGCCAGCAGCCCCCTCCTAGACACGCCGACCCCCTACGAGCAGTACTTC. Residues: CASSPLLDTPTPYEQYF.

V gene TRBV10-2 combines with J gene TRBJ2-7; D may be TRBD2 (6 bases). Trimming cost V 5 bases and J 5 bases, with 13 bases left between them. The germline CDR1 and CDR2 sequences are WSHSY and SAAADI. This CDR3 has 13 amino acids. This CDR3 is CASSFSGDHEQYF. The CDR3 coding sequence is TGCGCCAGCAGTTTTTCGGGAGACCACGAGCAGTACTTC.

The gene calls are TRBV11-2 and TRBJ2-7, with TRBD2 matching over 9 bases. V shed 1 base, J shed 7 bases, and the junction held 20 bases outside the gene matches. Per germline, CDR1 SGHAT and CDR2 FQNNGV. This CDR3 is built from 19 residues. This CDR3 reads CASSLVFGSWGGRAGEQYF. The CDR3 DNA is TGTGCCAGCAGCTTAGTCTTCGGAAGTTGGGGCGGGAGGGCCGGTGAGCAGTACTTC.

V gene TRBV7-8 combines with J gene TRBJ2-7; the D gene is possibly TRBD2 (6 bases). Germline V gene data show CDR1 as SGHVS and CDR2 as FQNEAQ. Trimming removed 5 bases at V and 2 bases at J, with 19 bases between. The CDR3 covers 16 residues. CDR3 nucleotides: TGTGCCAGCAGCCTACCCAGGACGGGGGAAACCTACGAGCAGTACTTC. Its protein product is CASSLPRTGETYEQYF.